The 13 T cell receptor beta chains presented below share a single source sample, sequenced in a study of cytomegalovirus exposure and HLA in healthy donors. The table came from immunoSEQ multiplex PCR; TCRdb's copy has only in-frame clones and leaves some out. The data hold about 180,000 clones, with around 86% observed a single time. What was sequenced was PBMCs. These receptors were collected from a young man in good health and CMV-seropositive.

The J gene is TRBJ1-4, the V gene TRBV5-1; no definite D call. Germline CDR1 and CDR2: SGHRS and YFSETQ. The CDR3 has 13 residues. V lost 4 bases and J lost 5, with 9 bases in between. CDR3 nucleotide sequence: TGCGCCAGCAGCCCGGGAGGGAATGAAAAACTGTTTTTT. Residues: CASSPGGNEKLFF. The whole variable domain, remainder taken from reference TRBV5-1 and TRBJ1-4, is KAGVTQTPRYLIKTRGQQVTLSCSPISGHRSVSWYQQTPGQGLQFLFEYFSETQRNKGNFPGRFSGRQFSNSRSEMNVSTLELGDSALYLCASSPGGNEKLFFGSGTQLSVL.

Remarks on this clone: The sample carries other DNA sequences with the same CDR3. V and J are TRBV4-3 and TRBJ2-7, with 11 bases that match TRBD1. The junction had 0 bases not matched to a gene; V was cut back by 3 bases and J by 2 bases. The V gene's germline CDR1 is LGHNA and CDR2 YSLEER. The CDR3 length is 14 residues. CDR3 sequence: CASSQDRGPYEQYF. The DNA for the CDR3 is TGCGCCAGCAGCCAGGACAGGGGGCCCTACGAGCAGTACTTC.

The chain has TRBV27 and TRBJ2-2; TRBD2 matches at 7 bases. The CDR3 consists of 15 residues. The J segment lost 3 bases and the V segment lost 3 bases, leaving 4 bases of the junction unmatched. From germline, CDR1 is MNHEY and CDR2 SMNVEV (reference sequence). This CDR3 is CASSFRAGDTGELFF. The CDR3, as DNA: TGTGCCAGCAGTTTTCGGGCGGGAGACACCGGGGAGCTGTTTTTT.

The chain carries TRBV27 and TRBJ2-7; tentatively, D is TRBD1 (7 bases). Germline V gene data show CDR1 as MNHEY and CDR2 as SMNVEV (reference sequence). The CDR3 length is 12 residues. V dropped 2 bases and J dropped 7 bases, with 9 bases sitting between them. The CDR3 region is CASSLPGGEQYF. DNA for the CDR3: TGTGCCAGCAGTTTACCAGGGGGGGAGCAGTACTTC.

V usage is TRBV19 and J usage is TRBJ1-5, with TRBD1 as a possible D gene (5 bases). Germline loops: CDR1 LNHDA, CDR2 SQIVND (reference sequence). Trimming removed 6 bases at V and 6 bases at J, with 12 bases between. This CDR3 has 13 residues. The DNA of the CDR3 is TGTGCCAGTAGAGAGAAGGGGATTCAGCCCCAGCATTTT. This sequence encodes CASREKGIQPQHF.

The chain couples TRBV18 to TRBJ2-1; TRBD2 is a possible D gene (6 bases). The V end lost 2 bases, the J end lost 8 bases, and 16 bases lay between the germline ends. The CDR3 loop spans 15 amino acids. Germline V gene data show CDR1 as KGHSH and CDR2 as LQKENI. The CDR3 here is CASSPMKTRDDEQFF. DNA for the CDR3: TGTGCCAGCTCACCAATGAAGACTAGAGATGATGAGCAGTTCTTC.

The CDR3 DNA follows: TGCGCCAGCAGCGGAGGGACAGGGCCCGAGCAGTACTTC. Translation: CASSGGTGPEQYF. The chain employs TRBV5-1 and TRBJ2-7, with 9 bases lining up with TRBD1. Germline loops: CDR1 SGHRS, CDR2 YFSETQ. There are 13 residues in the CDR3. The V and J ends lost 4 bases and 6 bases, in that order; junction bases with no gene match: 5.

The J gene is TRBJ2-3, the V gene TRBV4-3, with D unresolved. This CDR3 spans 16 amino acids. Germline V gene data show CDR1 as LGHNA and CDR2 as YSLEER. With 6 bases removed from V and 2 bases from J, the gap between germline ends came to 18 bases. For the CDR3, the DNA is TGCGCCAGCAGTCCAGTCCGACAAGCACTCACAGATACGCAGTATTTT. It encodes CASSPVRQALTDTQYF.

This clone was detected only once. The chain joins TRBV2 to TRBJ1-5; TRBD1 aligns across 8 bases. The trim removed 6 bases at V and 4 bases at J, leaving 5 bases unmatched. The CDR3 extends over 14 amino acids. Germline CDR1 SNHLY, CDR2 FYNNEI. The CDR3 loop reads CASRRDRQNQPQHF. CDR3 DNA sequence: TGTGCCAGCAGGAGGGACAGGCAAAATCAGCCCCAGCATTTT.

This chain joins TRBV9 and TRBJ2-4; 8 bases fit TRBD1. Germline CDR1 reads SGDLS; CDR2 reads YYNGEE. V shed 1 base, J shed 0 bases, and the junction held 15 bases outside the gene matches. The CDR3 covers 20 residues. The CDR3 here is CASSVTPGGAGSGAKNIQYF. For the CDR3, the DNA is TGTGCCAGCAGCGTAACCCCAGGGGGCGCCGGCTCGGGAGCCAAAAACATTCAGTACTTC.

This clone was found once. The chain has TRBV27 and TRBJ2-2; a weak D match, TRBD1 (5 bases). Germline assignment: CDR1 MNHEY and CDR2 SMNVEV (reference sequence). CDR3 length: 15 amino acids. V was shortened by 8 bases and J by 1 base, with 14 bases between the two germline ends. The CDR3 here is CASRYQTGNTGELFF. CDR3 coding DNA: TGTGCCAGCCGGTACCAAACAGGGAACACCGGGGAGCTGTTTTTT.

This chain uses TRBV28 with TRBJ2-7; TRBD2 matches at 7 bases. Per the germline V gene, CDR1 is MDHEN and CDR2 is SYDVKM. J lost 4 bases, V lost 10 bases, and 13 bases had no gene match. The CDR3 extends over 14 amino acids. The DNA of the CDR3 is TGTGCCACCACAAGTATCGGGAGGTTTTACGAGCAGTACTTC. Translated, it gives CATTSIGRFYEQYF.

The J gene is TRBJ2-3, the V gene TRBV30; D unclear. CDR3 size: 12 residues. Trimming shortened V by 0 bases and J by 3 bases, and 4 bases separated the two germline ends. CDR1 is GTSNPN, CDR2 SVGIG, per germline (reference sequence). CDR3 sequence (DNA): TGTGCCTGGAGTGTAGCTACAGATACGCAGTATTTT. This encodes CAWSVATDTQYF.